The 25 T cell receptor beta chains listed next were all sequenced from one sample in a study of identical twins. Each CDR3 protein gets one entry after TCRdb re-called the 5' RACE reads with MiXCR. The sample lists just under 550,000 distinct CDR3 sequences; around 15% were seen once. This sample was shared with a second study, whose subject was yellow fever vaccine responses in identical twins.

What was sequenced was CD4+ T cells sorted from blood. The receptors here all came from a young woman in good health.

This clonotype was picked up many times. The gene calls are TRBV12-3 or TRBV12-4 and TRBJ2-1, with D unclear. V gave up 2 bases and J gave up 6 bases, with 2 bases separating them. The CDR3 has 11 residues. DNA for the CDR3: TGTGCCAGCAGTTTAACCAATGAGCAGTTCTTC. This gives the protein CASSLTNEQFF.

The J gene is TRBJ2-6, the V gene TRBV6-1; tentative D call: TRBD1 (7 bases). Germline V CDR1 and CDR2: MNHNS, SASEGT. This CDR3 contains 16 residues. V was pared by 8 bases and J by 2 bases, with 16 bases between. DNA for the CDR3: TGTGCCAGCGGCGACAGGGAGGCGGCTGGGGCCAACGTCCTGACTTTC. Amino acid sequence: CASGDREAAGANVLTF.

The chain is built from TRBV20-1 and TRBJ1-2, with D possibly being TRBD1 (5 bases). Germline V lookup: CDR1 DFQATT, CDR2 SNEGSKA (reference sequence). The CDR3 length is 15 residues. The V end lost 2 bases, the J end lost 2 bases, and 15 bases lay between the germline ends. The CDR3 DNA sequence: TGCAGTGCTAGATTGGCAGGGCGATCCAACTATGGCTACACCTTC. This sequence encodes CSARLAGRSNYGYTF.

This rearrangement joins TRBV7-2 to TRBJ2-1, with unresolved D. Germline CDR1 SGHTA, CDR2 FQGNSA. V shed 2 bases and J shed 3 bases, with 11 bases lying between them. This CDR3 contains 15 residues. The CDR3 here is CASSLSWADYNEQFF. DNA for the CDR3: TGTGCCAGCAGCTTATCTTGGGCAGACTACAATGAGCAGTTCTTC. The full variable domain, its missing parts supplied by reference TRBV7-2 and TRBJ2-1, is GAGVSQSPSNKVTEKGKDVELRCDPISGHTALYWYRQSLGQGLEFLIYFQGNSAPDKSGLPSDRFSAERTGGSVSTLTIQRTQQEDSAVYLCASSLSWADYNEQFFGPGTRLTVL.

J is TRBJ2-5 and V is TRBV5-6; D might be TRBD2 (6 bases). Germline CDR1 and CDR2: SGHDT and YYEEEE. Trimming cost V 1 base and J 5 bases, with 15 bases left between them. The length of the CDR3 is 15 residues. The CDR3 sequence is CASSLRLTGEETQYF. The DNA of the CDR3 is TGTGCCAGCAGCTTGCGCCTAACGGGAGAGGAGACCCAGTACTTC. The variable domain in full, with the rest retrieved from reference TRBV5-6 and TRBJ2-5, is DAGVTQSPTHLIKTRGQQVTLRCSPKSGHDTVSWYQQALGQGPQFIFQYYEEEERQRGNFPDRFSGHQFPNYSSELNVNALLLGDSALYLCASSLRLTGEETQYFGPGTRLLVL.

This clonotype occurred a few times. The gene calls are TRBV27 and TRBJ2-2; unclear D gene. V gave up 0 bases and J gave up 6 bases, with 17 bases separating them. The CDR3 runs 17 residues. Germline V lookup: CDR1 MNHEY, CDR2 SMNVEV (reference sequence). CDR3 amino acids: CASSLSKPREWAGELFF. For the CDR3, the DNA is TGTGCCAGCAGTTTATCGAAACCTAGAGAGTGGGCCGGGGAGCTGTTTTTT.

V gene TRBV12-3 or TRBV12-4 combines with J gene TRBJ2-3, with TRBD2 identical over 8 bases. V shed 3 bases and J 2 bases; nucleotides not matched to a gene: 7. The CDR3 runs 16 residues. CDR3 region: CASSLSTGRATDTQYF. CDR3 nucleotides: TGTGCCAGCAGTTTGAGCACCGGGAGGGCCACAGATACGCAGTATTTT.

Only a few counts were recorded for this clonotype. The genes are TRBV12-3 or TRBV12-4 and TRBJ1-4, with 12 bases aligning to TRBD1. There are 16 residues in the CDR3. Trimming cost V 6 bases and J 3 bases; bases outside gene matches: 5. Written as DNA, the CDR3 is TGTGCCAGCAGGGGGACAGGGGGCTGGTCTAATGAAAAACTGTTTTTT. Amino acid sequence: CASRGTGGWSNEKLFF.

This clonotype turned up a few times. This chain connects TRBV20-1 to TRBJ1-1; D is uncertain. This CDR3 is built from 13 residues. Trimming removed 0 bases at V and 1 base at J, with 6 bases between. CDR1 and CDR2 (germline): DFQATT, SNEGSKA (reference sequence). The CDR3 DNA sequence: TGCAGTGCTAGAGAAGAGCCGAACACTGAAGCTTTCTTT. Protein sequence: CSAREEPNTEAFF.

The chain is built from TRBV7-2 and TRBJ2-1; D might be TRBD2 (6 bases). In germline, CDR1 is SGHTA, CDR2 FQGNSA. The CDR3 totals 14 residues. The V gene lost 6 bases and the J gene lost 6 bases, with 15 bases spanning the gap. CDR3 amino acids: CASRSPELANEQFF. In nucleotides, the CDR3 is TGTGCCAGCAGATCACCTGAACTAGCCAATGAGCAGTTCTTC.

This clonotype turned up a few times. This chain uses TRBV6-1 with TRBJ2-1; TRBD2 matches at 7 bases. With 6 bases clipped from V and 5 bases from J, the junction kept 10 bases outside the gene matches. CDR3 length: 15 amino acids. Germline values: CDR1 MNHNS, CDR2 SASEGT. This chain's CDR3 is CASRTGTNLNNEQFF. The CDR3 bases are TGTGCCAGCAGGACTGGGACTAACCTCAACAATGAGCAGTTCTTC.

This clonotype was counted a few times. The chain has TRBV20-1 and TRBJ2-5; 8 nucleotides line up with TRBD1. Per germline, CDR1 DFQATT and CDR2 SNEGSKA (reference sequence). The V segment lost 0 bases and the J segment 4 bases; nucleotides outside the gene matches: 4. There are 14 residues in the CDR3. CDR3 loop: CSARDPTGVETQYF. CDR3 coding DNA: TGCAGTGCTAGAGACCCGACAGGGGTAGAGACCCAGTACTTC.

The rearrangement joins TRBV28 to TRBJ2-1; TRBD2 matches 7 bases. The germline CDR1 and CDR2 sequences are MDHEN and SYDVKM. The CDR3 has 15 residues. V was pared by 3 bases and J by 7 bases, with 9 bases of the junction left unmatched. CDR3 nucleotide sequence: TGTGCCAGCAGTTTGTCTAGCGGCGCCAGGAATGAGCAGTTCTTC. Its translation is CASSLSSGARNEQFF. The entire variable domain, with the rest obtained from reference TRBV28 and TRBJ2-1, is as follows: DVKVTQSSRYLVKRTGEKVFLECVQDMDHENMFWYRQDPGLGLRLIYFSYDVKMKEKGDIPEGYSVSREKKERFSLILESASTNQTSMYLCASSLSSGARNEQFFGPGTRLTVL.

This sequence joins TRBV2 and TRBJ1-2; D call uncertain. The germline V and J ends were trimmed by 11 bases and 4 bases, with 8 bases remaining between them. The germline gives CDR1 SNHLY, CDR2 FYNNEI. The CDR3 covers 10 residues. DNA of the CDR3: TGTGCCGACGAAGGCTATGGCTACACCTTC. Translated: CADEGYGYTF.

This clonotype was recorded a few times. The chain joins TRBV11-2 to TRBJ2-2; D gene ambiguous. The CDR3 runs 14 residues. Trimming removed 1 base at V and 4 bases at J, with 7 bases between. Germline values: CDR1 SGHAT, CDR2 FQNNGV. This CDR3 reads CASSLVRFTGELFF. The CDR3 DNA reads TGTGCCAGCAGCTTAGTGAGGTTCACCGGGGAGCTGTTTTTT.

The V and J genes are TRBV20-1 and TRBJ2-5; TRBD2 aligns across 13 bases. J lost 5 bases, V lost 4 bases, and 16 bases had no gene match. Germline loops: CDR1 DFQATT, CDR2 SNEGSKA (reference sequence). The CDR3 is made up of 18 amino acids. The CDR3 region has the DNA TGCAGTGCTACCACTAGCGGGAGGGTCAAAGGAACCCCGGAGACCCAGTACTTC. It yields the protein CSATTSGRVKGTPETQYF.

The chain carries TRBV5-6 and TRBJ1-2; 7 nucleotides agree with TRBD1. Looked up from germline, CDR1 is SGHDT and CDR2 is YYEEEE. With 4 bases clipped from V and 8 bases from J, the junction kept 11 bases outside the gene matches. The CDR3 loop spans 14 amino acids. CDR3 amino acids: CASSSTGAGGGYTF. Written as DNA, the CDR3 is TGTGCCAGCAGCAGTACAGGGGCGGGTGGCGGCTACACCTTC. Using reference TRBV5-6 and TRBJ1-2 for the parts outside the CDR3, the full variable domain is DAGVTQSPTHLIKTRGQQVTLRCSPKSGHDTVSWYQQALGQGPQFIFQYYEEEERQRGNFPDRFSGHQFPNYSSELNVNALLLGDSALYLCASSSTGAGGGYTFGSGTRLTVV.

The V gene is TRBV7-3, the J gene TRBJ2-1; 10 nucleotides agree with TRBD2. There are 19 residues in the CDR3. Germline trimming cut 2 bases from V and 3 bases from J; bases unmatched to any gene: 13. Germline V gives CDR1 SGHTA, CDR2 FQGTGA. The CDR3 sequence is CASSLLFAPTSGVYNEQFF. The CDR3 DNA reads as TGTGCCAGCAGCTTATTATTCGCACCAACTAGCGGGGTCTACAATGAGCAGTTCTTC.

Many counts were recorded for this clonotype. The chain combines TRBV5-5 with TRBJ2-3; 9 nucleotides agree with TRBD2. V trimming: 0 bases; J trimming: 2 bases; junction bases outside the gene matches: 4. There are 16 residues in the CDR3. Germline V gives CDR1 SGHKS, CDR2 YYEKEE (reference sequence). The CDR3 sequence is CASSLGLAGLTDTQYF. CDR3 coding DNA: TGTGCCAGCAGCTTGGGGCTAGCGGGGCTCACAGATACGCAGTATTTT.

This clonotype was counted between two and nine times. The CDR3, as DNA: TGTGCCAGCACCCAATTAGGATCCGGGGTGAACACTGAAGCTTTCTTT. Translating gives CASTQLGSGVNTEAFF. V and J are TRBV25-1 and TRBJ1-1, with D hard to call. The germline V and J ends were trimmed by 7 bases and 0 bases, with 18 bases remaining between them. The CDR3 runs 16 residues. Germline V gene data show CDR1 as MGHDK and CDR2 as SYGVNS.

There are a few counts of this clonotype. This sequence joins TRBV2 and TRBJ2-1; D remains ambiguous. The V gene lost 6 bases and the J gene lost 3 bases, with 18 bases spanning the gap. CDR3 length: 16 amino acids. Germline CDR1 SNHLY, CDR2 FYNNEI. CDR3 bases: TGTGCCAGCAGCGATCGCCCAGGTCTATACTACAATGAGCAGTTCTTC. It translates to CASSDRPGLYYNEQFF.

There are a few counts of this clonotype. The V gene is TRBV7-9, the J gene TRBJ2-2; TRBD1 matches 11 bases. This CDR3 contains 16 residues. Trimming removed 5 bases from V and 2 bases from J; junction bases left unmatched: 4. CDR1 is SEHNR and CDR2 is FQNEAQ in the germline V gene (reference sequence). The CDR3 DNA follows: TGTGCCAGCAGCCTGGGACAGGGGGGAAACACCGGGGAGCTGTTTTTT. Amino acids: CASSLGQGGNTGELFF.

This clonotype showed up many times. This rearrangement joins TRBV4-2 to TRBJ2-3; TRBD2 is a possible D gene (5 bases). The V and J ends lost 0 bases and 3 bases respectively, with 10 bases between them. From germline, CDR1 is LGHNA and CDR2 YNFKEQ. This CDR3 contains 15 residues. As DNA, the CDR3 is TGTGCCAGCAGCCAAGACGGAAGCGGAACAGATACGCAGTATTTT. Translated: CASSQDGSGTDTQYF.

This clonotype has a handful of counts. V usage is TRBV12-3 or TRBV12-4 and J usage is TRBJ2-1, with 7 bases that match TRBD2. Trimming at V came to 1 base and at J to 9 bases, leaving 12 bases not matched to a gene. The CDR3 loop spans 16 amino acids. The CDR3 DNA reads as TGTGCCAGCAGTTTAGGGGGGGGGTCCTTACAAAGTGAGCAGTTCTTC. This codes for CASSLGGGSLQSEQFF.

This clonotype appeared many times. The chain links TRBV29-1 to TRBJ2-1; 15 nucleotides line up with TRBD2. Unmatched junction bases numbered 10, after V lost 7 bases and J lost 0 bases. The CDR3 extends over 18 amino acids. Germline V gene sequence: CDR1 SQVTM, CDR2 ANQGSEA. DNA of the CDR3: TGCAGCGCAAAATCCGGGACTAGCGGGAGGAGCTCCTACAATGAGCAGTTCTTC. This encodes CSAKSGTSGRSSYNEQFF.